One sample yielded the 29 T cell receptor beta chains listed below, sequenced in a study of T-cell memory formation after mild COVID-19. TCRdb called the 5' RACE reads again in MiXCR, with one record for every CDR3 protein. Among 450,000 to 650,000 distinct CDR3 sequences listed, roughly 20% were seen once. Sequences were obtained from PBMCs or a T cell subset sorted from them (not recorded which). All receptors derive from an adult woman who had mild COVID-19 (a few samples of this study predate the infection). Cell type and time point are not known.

CDR3 nucleotide sequence: TGTGCCAGCAGCGTAGCTCTCAGGGACACTGAAGCTTTCTTT. Protein product: CASSVALRDTEAFF. The chain is built from TRBV9 and TRBJ1-1, with D maybe TRBD1 (5 bases). CDR3 size: 14 residues. V lost 0 bases and J 3 bases, leaving 9 bases between the germline ends. CDR1 is SGDLS and CDR2 is YYNGEE in the germline V gene.

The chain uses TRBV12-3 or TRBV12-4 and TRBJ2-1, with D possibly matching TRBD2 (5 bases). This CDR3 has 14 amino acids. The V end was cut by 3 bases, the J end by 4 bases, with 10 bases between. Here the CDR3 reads CASSLGAKYNEQFF. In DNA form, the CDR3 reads TGTGCCAGCAGTTTGGGAGCCAAGTACAATGAGCAGTTCTTC.

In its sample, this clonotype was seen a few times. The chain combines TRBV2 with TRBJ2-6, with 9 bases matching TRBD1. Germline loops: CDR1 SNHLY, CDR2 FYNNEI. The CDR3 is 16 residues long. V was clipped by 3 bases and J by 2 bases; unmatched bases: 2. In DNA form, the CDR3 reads TGTGCCAGCAGTGAGGGACAGGGTGCTGGGGCCAACGTCCTGACTTTC. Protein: CASSEGQGAGANVLTF.

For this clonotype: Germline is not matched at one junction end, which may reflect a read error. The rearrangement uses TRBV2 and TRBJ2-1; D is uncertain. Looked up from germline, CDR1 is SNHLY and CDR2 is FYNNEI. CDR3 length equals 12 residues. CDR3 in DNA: TGTGCCAGCGAAGAGCTATCCGATGAGCAGTTATTC. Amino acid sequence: CASEELSDEQLF.

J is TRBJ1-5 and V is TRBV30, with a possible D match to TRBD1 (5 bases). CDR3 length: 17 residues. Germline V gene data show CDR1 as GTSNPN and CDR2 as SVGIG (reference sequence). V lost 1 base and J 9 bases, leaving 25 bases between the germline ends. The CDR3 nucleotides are TGTGCCTGGAGTGACGGGGTCGGAGGGACCCTCACCAGGCCCCAGCATTTT. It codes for CAWSDGVGGTLTRPQHF.

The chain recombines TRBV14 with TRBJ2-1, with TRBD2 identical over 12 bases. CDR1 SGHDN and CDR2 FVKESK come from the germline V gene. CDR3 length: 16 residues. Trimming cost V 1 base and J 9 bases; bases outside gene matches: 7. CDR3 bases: TGTGCCAGCAGCCAAGCCGGACTAGCGGGGTCTAGTGAGCAGTTCTTC. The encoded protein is CASSQAGLAGSSEQFF.

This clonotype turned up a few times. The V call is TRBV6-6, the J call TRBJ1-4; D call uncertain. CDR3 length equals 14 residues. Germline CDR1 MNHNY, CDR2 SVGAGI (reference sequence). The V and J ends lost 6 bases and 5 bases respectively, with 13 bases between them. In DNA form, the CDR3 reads TGTGCCAGCAGCCACGGAGCGGGGAATGAAAAACTGTTTTTT. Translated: CASSHGAGNEKLFF.

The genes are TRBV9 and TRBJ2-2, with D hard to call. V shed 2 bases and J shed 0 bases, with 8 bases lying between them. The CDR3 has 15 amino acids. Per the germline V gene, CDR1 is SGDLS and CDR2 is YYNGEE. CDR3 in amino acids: CASSVSTSNTGELFF. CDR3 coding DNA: TGTGCCAGCAGCGTTTCGACATCGAACACCGGGGAGCTGTTTTTT.

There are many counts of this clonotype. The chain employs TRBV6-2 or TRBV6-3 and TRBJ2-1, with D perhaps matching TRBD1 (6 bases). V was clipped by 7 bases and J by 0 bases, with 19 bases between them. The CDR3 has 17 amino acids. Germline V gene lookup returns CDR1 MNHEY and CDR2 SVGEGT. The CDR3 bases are TGTGCCAGCACCCTCAGAGTCCGGACAGACTCCTACAATGAGCAGTTCTTC. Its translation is CASTLRVRTDSYNEQFF.

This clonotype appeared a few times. As DNA, the CDR3 is TGTGCCAGCAGTTTCGCGTCGAGCAATCAGCCCCAGCATTTT. This encodes CASSFASSNQPQHF. The chain combines TRBV12-3 or TRBV12-4 with TRBJ1-5; D remains unclear. V was cut by 3 bases and J by 1 base, with 7 bases left in between. The CDR3 loop spans 14 amino acids.

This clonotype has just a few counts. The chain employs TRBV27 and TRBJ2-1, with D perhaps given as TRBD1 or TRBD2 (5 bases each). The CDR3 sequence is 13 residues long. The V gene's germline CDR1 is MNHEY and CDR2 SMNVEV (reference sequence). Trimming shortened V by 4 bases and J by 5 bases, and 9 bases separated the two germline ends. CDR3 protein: CASSWGNNNEQFF. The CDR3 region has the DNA TGTGCCAGCAGTTGGGGGAACAACAATGAGCAGTTCTTC.

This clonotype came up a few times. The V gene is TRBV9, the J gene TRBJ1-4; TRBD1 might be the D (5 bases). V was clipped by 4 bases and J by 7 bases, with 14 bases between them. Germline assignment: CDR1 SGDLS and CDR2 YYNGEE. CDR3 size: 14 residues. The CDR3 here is CASSTPGTGEKLFF. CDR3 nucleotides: TGTGCCAGCAGCACCCCCGGGACGGGTGAAAAACTGTTTTTT. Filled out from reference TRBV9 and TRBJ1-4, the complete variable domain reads DSGVTQTPKHLITATGQRVTLRCSPRSGDLSVYWYQQSLDQGLQFLIQYYNGEERAKGNILERFSAQQFPDLHSELNLSSLELGDSALYFCASSTPGTGEKLFFGSGTQLSVL.

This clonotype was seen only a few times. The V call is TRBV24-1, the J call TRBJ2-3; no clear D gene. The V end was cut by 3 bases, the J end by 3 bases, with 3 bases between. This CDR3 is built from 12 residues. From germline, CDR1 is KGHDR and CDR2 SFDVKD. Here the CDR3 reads CATSDRTDTQYF. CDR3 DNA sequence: TGTGCCACCAGTGATCGTACAGATACGCAGTATTTT.

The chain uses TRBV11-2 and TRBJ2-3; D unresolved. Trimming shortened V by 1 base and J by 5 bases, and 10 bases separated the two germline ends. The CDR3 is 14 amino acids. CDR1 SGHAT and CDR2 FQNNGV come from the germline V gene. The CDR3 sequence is CASSLVNYLDTQYF. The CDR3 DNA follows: TGTGCCAGCAGCTTAGTAAACTACTTAGATACGCAGTATTTT.

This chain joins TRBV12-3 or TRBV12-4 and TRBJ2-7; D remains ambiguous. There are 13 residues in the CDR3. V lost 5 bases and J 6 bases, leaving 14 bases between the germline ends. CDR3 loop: CASSATESSEQYF. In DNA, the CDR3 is TGTGCCAGCAGTGCGACGGAATCTAGCGAGCAGTACTTC.

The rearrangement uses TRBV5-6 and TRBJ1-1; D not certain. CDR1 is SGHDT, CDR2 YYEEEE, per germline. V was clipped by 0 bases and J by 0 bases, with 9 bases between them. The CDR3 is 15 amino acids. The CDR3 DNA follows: TGTGCCAGCAGCTTGGCGGTCGCCCTGAACACTGAAGCTTTCTTT. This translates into CASSLAVALNTEAFF.

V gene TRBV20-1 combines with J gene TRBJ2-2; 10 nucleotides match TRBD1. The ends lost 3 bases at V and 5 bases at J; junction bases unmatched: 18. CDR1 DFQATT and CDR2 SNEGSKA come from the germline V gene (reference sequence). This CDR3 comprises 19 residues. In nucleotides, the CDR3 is TGCAGTGCTAGCGTCGGACAGGGGGTTAGCGGGTCCTTGACCGGGGAGCTGTTTTTT. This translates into CSASVGQGVSGSLTGELFF.

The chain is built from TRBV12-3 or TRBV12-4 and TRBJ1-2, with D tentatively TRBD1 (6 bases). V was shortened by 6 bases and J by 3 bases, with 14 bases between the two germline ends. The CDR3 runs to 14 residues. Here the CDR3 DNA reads TGTGCCAGCAGCGCCCTTGGGACATACTATGGCTACACCTTC. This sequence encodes CASSALGTYYGYTF.

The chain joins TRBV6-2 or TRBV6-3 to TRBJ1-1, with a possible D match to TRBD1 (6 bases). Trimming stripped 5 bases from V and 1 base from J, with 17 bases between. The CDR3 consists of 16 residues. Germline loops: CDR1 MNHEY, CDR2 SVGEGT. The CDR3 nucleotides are TGTGCCAGCAGTCCCCGGGACACTAGAAAGAACACTGAAGCTTTCTTT. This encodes CASSPRDTRKNTEAFF.

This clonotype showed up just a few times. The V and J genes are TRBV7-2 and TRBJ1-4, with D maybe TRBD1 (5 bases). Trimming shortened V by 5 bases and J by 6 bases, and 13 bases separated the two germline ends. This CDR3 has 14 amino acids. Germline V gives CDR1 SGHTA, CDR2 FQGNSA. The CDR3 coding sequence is TGTGCCAGCAGCCTCGATGGGGGGGATGAAAAACTGTTTTTT. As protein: CASSLDGGDEKLFF.

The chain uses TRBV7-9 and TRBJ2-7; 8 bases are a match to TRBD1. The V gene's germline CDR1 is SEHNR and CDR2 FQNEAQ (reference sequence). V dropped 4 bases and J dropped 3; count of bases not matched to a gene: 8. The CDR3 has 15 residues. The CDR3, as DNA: TGTGCCAGCAGCTCGCGACAGGGGTATAACTACGAGCAGTACTTC. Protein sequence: CASSSRQGYNYEQYF.

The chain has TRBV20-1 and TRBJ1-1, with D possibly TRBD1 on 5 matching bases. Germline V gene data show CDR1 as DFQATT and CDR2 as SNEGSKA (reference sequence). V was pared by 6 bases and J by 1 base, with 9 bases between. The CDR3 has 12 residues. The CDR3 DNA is TGCAGTGCCAGGGCCCCGAACACTGAAGCTTTCTTT. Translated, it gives CSARAPNTEAFF.

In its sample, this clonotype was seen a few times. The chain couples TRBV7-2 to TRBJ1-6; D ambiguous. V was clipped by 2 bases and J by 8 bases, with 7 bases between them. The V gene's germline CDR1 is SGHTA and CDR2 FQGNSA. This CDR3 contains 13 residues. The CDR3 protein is CASSLKGDSPLHF. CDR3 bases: TGTGCCAGCAGCTTAAAGGGAGATTCACCCCTCCACTTT.

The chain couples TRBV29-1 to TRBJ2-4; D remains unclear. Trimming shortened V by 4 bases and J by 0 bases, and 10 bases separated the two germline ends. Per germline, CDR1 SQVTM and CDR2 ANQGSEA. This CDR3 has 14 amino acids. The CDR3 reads CSVVSHGAKNIQYF. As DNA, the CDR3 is TGCAGCGTTGTTAGCCATGGAGCCAAAAACATTCAGTACTTC.

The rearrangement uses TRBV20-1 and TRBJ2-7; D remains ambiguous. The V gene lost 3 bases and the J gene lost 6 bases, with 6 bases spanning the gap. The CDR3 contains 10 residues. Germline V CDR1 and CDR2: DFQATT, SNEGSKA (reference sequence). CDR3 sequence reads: CSASLGEQYF. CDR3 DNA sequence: TGCAGTGCTAGCCTGGGCGAGCAGTACTTC.

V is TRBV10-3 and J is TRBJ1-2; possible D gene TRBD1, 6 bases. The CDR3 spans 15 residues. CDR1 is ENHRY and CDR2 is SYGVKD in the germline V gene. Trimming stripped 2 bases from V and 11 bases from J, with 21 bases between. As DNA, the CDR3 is TGTGCCATCAGTGAGAGGGGCTCCACAATAGGGGGGTACACCTTC. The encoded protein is CAISERGSTIGGYTF.

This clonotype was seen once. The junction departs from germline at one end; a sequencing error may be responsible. In nucleotides, the CDR3 is TGTGCCTGGAGACGGGACAGGGGGATCTTC. This gives the protein CAWRRDRGIF. This chain links TRBV30 with TRBJ2-1, with 11 bases identical to TRBD1. Germline lookup yields CDR1 GTSNPN and CDR2 SVGIG (reference sequence). CDR3 length equals 10 residues.

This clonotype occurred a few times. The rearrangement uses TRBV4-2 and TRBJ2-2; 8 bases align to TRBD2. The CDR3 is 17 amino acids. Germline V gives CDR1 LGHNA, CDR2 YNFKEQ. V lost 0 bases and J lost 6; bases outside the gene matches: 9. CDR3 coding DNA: TGTGCCAGCAGCCAAGATCGGGTCGGGGGGGCCGCCGGGGAGCTGTTTTTT. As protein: CASSQDRVGGAAGELFF.

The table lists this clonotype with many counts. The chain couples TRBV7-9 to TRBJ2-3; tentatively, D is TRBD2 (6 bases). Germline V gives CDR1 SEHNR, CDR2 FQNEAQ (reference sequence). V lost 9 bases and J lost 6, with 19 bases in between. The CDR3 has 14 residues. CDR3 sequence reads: CASGRDLLWDTQYF. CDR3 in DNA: TGTGCCAGTGGACGGGACTTGCTCTGGGATACGCAGTATTTT.